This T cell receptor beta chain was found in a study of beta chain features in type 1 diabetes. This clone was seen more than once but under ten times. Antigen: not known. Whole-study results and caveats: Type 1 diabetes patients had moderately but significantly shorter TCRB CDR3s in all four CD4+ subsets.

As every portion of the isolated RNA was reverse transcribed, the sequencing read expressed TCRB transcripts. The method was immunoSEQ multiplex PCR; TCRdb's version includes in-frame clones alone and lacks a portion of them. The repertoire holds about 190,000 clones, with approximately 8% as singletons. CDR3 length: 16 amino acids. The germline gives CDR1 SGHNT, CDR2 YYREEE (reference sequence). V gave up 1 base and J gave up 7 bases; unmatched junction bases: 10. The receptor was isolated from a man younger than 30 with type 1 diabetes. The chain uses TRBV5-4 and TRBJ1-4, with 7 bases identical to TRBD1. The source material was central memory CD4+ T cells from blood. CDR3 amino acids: CASSLTGQEGGEKLFF. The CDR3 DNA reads TGTGCCAGCAGCTTGACCGGACAGGAGGGTGGTGAAAAACTGTTTTTT.